The clone carrying this T cell receptor beta chain was seen at least ten times. Antigen unknown. The record originates from a study of blood T cells in healthy people across ages. Through a sample-barcoded 5' primer and a J-beta primer mix, a second PCR was run for about 6 to 11 cycles. Each CDR3 protein is one row after TCRdb ran MiXCR on the 5' RACE reads. The repertoire holds around 1,000,000 distinct CDR3 sequences, with roughly two fifths as singletons. Overall study findings and caveats: There were more naive CD4+ cells and higher diversity in long-lived donors than in aged donors. Older age coincided with a roughly linear decline in TCR beta diversity per million T cells. Shifts in expanded clonotypes may have been confounded by donor CMV status, which was unknown.

This CDR3 has 17 residues. Germline trimming cut 7 bases from V and 10 bases from J; bases unmatched to any gene: 25. Germline V lookup: CDR1 DFQATT, CDR2 SNEGSKA (reference sequence). The sequence came from a man younger than 30 in good health. Material: blood. The V and J genes are TRBV20-1 and TRBJ2-1; 7 bases match TRBD2. The CDR3 reads CSGGGLVVGKSGREQFF. The CDR3 nucleotides read TGCAGTGGTGGTGGACTAGTAGTAGGAAAGTCGGGTAGAGAGCAGTTCTTC.